This TCR beta chain is from a study of T cell repertoires in cytomegalovirus infection. CDR3 size: 12 residues. The germline V and J ends were trimmed by 5 bases and 8 bases, with 12 bases remaining between them. Germline V gene sequence: CDR1 SGHTA, CDR2 FQGNSA. TCRdb processed the reads anew with MiXCR; each CDR3 protein has one entry. The profile shows about 530,000 distinct CDR3 sequences, 26% of them singletons. This clonotype was detected a few times. Its cognate antigen is unknown. Whole-study results and caveats: Identification of carriers of CMV plus the relevant HLA was performed using cumulative public TCR beta family frequency. HLA-C-restricted TCR beta clonotypes specific for CMV led the ex vivo response.

V usage is TRBV7-2 and J usage is TRBJ1-2; no reliable D call. The material sequenced was PBMCs. This TCR was recovered from a human donor in good health (CMV status not recorded). Some clones in this sample may be carry-over from other donors' samples. CDR3 loop: CASSLLGVGYTF. In DNA, the CDR3 is TGTGCCAGCAGCCTACTTGGGGTAGGCTACACCTTC. Using reference TRBV7-2 and TRBJ1-2 for the parts outside the CDR3, the full variable domain is GAGVSQSPSNKVTEKGKDVELRCDPISGHTALYWYRQSLGQGLEFLIYFQGNSAPDKSGLPSDRFSAERTGGSVSTLTIQRTQQEDSAVYLCASSLLGVGYTFGSGTRLTVV.